This T cell receptor (beta chain) was sequenced during a study of graft-versus-host responses after intestinal transplantation. Study-level background: The whole recipient group had anti-thymocyte globulin induction followed by tacrolimus and steroids for around 3 years. Study results and caveats: GvH clonotypes were identified within recipient marrow, with a subset emerging first in ileum or blood. Subjects displaying graft-donor T cell macrochimerism possessed elevated graft-versus-host to host-versus-graft clonal ratios inside allografts. Circulating GvH clones peaking coincided with falling HvG clones soon after transplant.

Here immunoSEQ multiplex PCR was the method, and the copy in TCRdb shows in-frame clones only, minus some. This sample has about 9,800 clones, with 78% found just once. Lymphocytes (intraepithelial and lamina propria) were released by processing the graft tissue. Trimming took 1 base from V and 2 from J, leaving 14 bases between them. This CDR3 contains 16 residues. Germline CDR1 reads SGHDT; CDR2 reads YYEEEE. With regard to this clone: Its specificity is unknown. The sample has other DNA sequences that encode this CDR3 too.

The chain recombines TRBV5-6 with TRBJ2-3, with D possibly TRBD2 on 6 matching bases. This receptor was obtained from a human patient who received an intestinal transplant, so some T cells may come from the graft donor. Sequenced here: ileum tissue, sampled roughly 74 weeks after intestinal transplant. The CDR3 spells CASSLYAGPNTDTQYF. The CDR3 DNA reads as TGTGCCAGCAGCTTGTACGCGGGACCCAACACAGATACGCAGTATTTT.